The rows below give T cell receptor beta chains drawn from one sample of a study of beta chain features in type 1 diabetes. Data came from immunoSEQ multiplex PCR; TCRdb stores just in-frame clones and leaves some out. The table has around 280,000 clones, around 16% seen once. The sequenced material came from naive CD4+ T cells from blood. The receptors originated from a man in his late teens or twenties with type 1 diabetes. Both conserved end residues are part of each CDR3. A D gene is named only where the DNA matches it firmly. Some rows have no size entry. The others give once, few or many, or a class for an expanded clone.

>TRBV5-1|TRBD2|few|TRBJ2-1
TGCGCCAGCAGCTTGGAGGGGCGGGGGGCAGACTACAATGAGCAGTTCTTC
CASSLEGRGADYNEQFF
>TRBV9|TRBD1|NA|TRBJ1-2
TGTGCCAGCAGCGTAGCCGAGGGACAGTATGGCTACACCTTC
CASSVAEGQYGYTF
>TRBV18|NA|NA|TRBJ2-7
TGTGCCAGCTCACCAGGGGACAACTACGAGCAGTACTTC
CASSPGDNYEQYF
>TRBV6-1|NA|NA|TRBJ2-5
TGTGCCAGCAGTAAAGAATTCGGCGGGGCCTTAGAGACCCAGTACTTC
CASSKEFGGALETQYF
>TRBV4-2|TRBD1|NA|TRBJ1-2
TGTGCCAGCAGCCAAGACCCCACCGGGACAGGGGACTATGGCTACACCTTC
CASSQDPTGTGDYGYTF
>TRBV5-6|TRBD2|NA|TRBJ2-3
TGTGCCAGCAGCCGCTTGCGGGCGGGAGGGGCAGATACGCAGTATTTT
CASSRLRAGGADTQYF
>TRBV29-1|TRBD1|few|TRBJ2-7
TGCAGCGTTGAAGGTGGTTTACAGGGGCCCTCCTACGAGCAGTACTTC
CSVEGGLQGPSYEQYF
>TRBV5-1|NA|few|TRBJ2-7
TGCGCCAGCAGCCTAAGTAGATCCACCTACGAGCAGTACTTC
CASSLSRSTYEQYF
>TRBV11-2|NA|few|TRBJ1-1
TGTGCCAGCACCCTGTGGGGGGGCACTGAAGCTTTCTTT
CASTLWGGTEAFF
>TRBV5-5|TRBD2|NA|TRBJ2-5
TGTGCCAGCAGCCGGGGACTAGCGGGAAGGGAGACCCAGTACTTC
CASSRGLAGRETQYF
>TRBV2|NA|NA|TRBJ2-5
TGTGCCGCTGGCCCTCCGACAGGCGGAAAAGGAATCCAGTACTTC
CAAGPPTGGKGIQYF
>TRBV6-6|NA|few|TRBJ2-1
TGTGCCAGCAGTTACGGTCGGGGGAATGAGCAGTTCTTC
CASSYGRGNEQFF
>TRBV18|NA|few|TRBJ1-5
TGTGCCAGCTCTCCGCAGGGCGGTGGGGATCAGCCCCAGCATTTT
CASSPQGGGDQPQHF
>TRBV6-6|TRBD1|NA|TRBJ2-7
TGTGCCAGCAGTGACACGGACAGGGGTTCCTACGAGCAGTACTTC
CASSDTDRGSYEQYF
>TRBV11-2|NA|few|TRBJ2-1
TGTGCCAGCAGCTTGACGGGAGCCCTCTTTGATGAGCAGTTCTTC
CASSLTGALFDEQFF
>TRBV28|NA|NA|TRBJ2-3
TGTGCCAGCGTAGCGGCGGGAAACACAGATACGCAGTATTTT
CASVAAGNTDTQYF
>TRBV18|TRBD1|NA|TRBJ1-1
TGTGCCAGCTCGGCGGGACAGGGGGCGAAAGCTTTCTTT
CASSAGQGAKAFF
>TRBV30|TRBD1|few|TRBJ1-1
TGTGCCTGGGGGACAGTGAACACTGAAGCTTTCTTT
CAWGTVNTEAFF
>TRBV5-4|TRBD1|few|TRBJ2-7
TGTGCCAGCAGCTTGGCCGGGACAGGTTACGAGCAGTACTTC
CASSLAGTGYEQYF
>TRBV29-1|TRBD1|few|TRBJ2-7
TGCAGCGTTCTCACAGGGGGAAGCGAGCAGTACTTC
CSVLTGGSEQYF
>TRBV5-1|NA|NA|TRBJ2-5
TGCGCCAGCAGCTTGGCGGCGGGGGCCCAAGAGACCCAGTACTTC
CASSLAAGAQETQYF
>TRBV18|TRBD2|NA|TRBJ2-4
TGTGCCAGCTCTGCGGGGGTAGTAGCCAAAAACATTCAGTACTTC
CASSAGVVAKNIQYF
>TRBV5-1|TRBD1|NA|TRBJ2-5
TGCGCCAGCAGCTTGCCAGGGGGAGAGACCCAGTACTTC
CASSLPGGETQYF
>TRBV7-2|NA|NA|TRBJ2-2
TGTGCCAGCAGCATTAGGGGCAGGGAGCTGTTTTTT
CASSIRGRELFF
>TRBV19|TRBD2|few|TRBJ2-5
TGTGCCAGTAGTTCGGGACTAGCGGGACAAGAGACCCAGTACTTC
CASSSGLAGQETQYF
>TRBV21-1|NA|NA|TRBJ2-7
TGTGCCAGCAGCAAACTCCCGTCCGGGTCTGGGGGACAAAAGAGATACGAGCAGTACTTC
CASSKLPSGSGGQKRYEQYF
>TRBV20-1|NA|NA|TRBJ2-7
TGCAGTGCCGAAAAACAGTACGAGCAGTACTTC
CSAEKQYEQYF
>TRBV4-1|TRBD2|NA|TRBJ2-5
TGCGCCAGCAGCCCGCAGATCGGGACTACCCCTTTGGAGACCCAGTACTTC
CASSPQIGTTPLETQYF
>TRBV5-1|NA|NA|TRBJ2-2
TGCGCCAGCAGCTTGGCCGGGAACACCGGGGAGCTGTTTTTT
CASSLAGNTGELFF
>TRBV2|NA|NA|TRBJ2-1
TGTGCCAGCAGTGTTAGCGAGGCCTACAATGAGCAGTTCTTC
CASSVSEAYNEQFF
>TRBV6-5|NA|few|TRBJ2-1
TGTGCCAGCAGGGCCGGGGGAAACAATGAGCAGTTCTTC
CASRAGGNNEQFF
>TRBV6-1|TRBD1|NA|TRBJ1-2
TGTGCCAGCAGTGAAACAGGGGGGACGTATGGCTACACCTTC
CASSETGGTYGYTF
>TRBV5-1|TRBD2|few|TRBJ2-7
TGCGCCAGCAGCCTCGTAGCGGGGATGAACGAGCAGTACTTC
CASSLVAGMNEQYF
>TRBV5-4|TRBD1|few|TRBJ2-3
TGTGCCAGCAGCTCGCGAGACAGGGGCACAGATACGCAGTATTTT
CASSSRDRGTDTQYF
>TRBV14|TRBD1|NA|TRBJ2-5
TGTGCCAGCAGCCTCACTGCCACAGGGGGTTGGGAGACCCAGTACTTC
CASSLTATGGWETQYF
>TRBV9|NA|few|TRBJ2-7
TGTGCCAGCAGCGTAGGGGGGCAGGGGAACTCCTACGAGCAGTACTTC
CASSVGGQGNSYEQYF
>TRBV6-6|TRBD1|NA|TRBJ2-4
TGTGCCAGCAGCCAAAGGACAGGACCGATCAAAAACATTCAGTACTTC
CASSQRTGPIKNIQYF
>TRBV6-5|NA|few|TRBJ2-7
TGTGCCAGCAGAGCAGGACAGACATACGAGCAGTACTTC
CASRAGQTYEQYF
>TRBV29-1|NA|NA|TRBJ1-3
TGCAGCGTTGAAGGCAGGGCTACTGGAAACACCATATATTTT
CSVEGRATGNTIYF
>TRBV29-1|NA|few|TRBJ2-7
TGCAGCGTTGGACACGCCTACGAGCAGTACTTC
CSVGHAYEQYF
>TRBV4-2|TRBD2|few|TRBJ2-3
TGTGCCAGCAGCCAAAAACCGGGACTAGCAGATACGCAGTATTTT
CASSQKPGLADTQYF